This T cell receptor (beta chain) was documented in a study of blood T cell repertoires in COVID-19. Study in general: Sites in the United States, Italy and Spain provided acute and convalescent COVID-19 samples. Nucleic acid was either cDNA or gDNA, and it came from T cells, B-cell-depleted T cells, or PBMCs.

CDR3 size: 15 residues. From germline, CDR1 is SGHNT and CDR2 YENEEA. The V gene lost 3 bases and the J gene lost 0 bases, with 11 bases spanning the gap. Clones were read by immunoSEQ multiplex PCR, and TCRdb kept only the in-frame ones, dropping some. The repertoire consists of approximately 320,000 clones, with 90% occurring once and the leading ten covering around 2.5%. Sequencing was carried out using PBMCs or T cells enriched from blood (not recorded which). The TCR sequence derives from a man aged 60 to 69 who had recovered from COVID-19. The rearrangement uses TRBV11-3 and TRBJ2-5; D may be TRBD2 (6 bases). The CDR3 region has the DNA TGTGCCAGCAGCTTCTGGCTAGCGAACCAAGAGACCCAGTACTTC. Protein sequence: CASSFWLANQETQYF.